Here is one T cell receptor beta chain with its context. The RNA, 0.5 to 1 ug, was put through reverse transcription using random hexamers. immunoSEQ multiplex PCR amplified TCR beta CDR3 across 54 Vbeta, 13 Jbeta. TCRdb fed the immunoSEQ multiplex PCR reads into MiXCR, producing one record per CDR3 protein. Among about 180,000 distinct CDR3 sequences listed, approximately 94% were seen once. The sample originates from a study of CD8 T cells in Susac syndrome. There are 16 residues in the CDR3. V was pared by 5 bases and J by 2 bases, with 9 bases of the junction left unmatched. Per the germline V gene, CDR1 is SEHNR and CDR2 is FQNEAQ (reference sequence).

The clonotype comes from a human donor with multiple sclerosis. The sample was CD4+ T cells from PBMCs. The genes are TRBV7-9 and TRBJ2-1, with 7 bases aligning to TRBD2. The CDR3 reads CASSQWGGPTYNEQFF. DNA of the CDR3: TGTGCCAGCAGCCAATGGGGGGGACCAACCTACAATGAGCAGTTCTTC.